Each of the 16 T cell receptor beta chains below was sequenced from the same sample in a study of human T cells and chemical hapten exposure. Time point: pre-sensitization, week 0. As to treatment: therapeutic diphenylcyclopropenone sensitization with weekly scalp DPC. TCRdb reanalysed the RACE reads using MiXCR and keeps one entry per CDR3 protein. The data contain more than 55,000 distinct CDR3 sequences, approximately 10% of them singletons. The specimen comprised whole blood, sampled in connection with sensitization to the hapten diphenylcyclopropenone (DPC). These receptor sequences come from a woman aged 35 to 49 with alopecia areata. Some clones in this sample may be carry-over from other donors' samples.

In its sample, this clonotype ranks as medium-sized. J is TRBJ1-1 and V is TRBV29-1; D is unclear. The CDR3 has 13 amino acids. The V end lost 4 bases, the J end lost 4 bases, and 13 bases lay between the germline ends. From germline, CDR1 is SQVTM and CDR2 ANQGSEA. CDR3 in DNA: TGCAGCGTTGTTGGGGAAGGCGGCACTGAAGCTTTCTTT. It specifies CSVVGEGGTEAFF.

This clonotype came up many times. This chain uses TRBV28 with TRBJ2-2, with D unclear. From germline, CDR1 is MDHEN and CDR2 SYDVKM. V was shortened by 3 bases and J by 1 base, with 12 bases between the two germline ends. The CDR3 totals 16 residues. CDR3 in DNA: TGTGCCAGCAGTTTCAACCGCTGGGGGAACACCGGGGAGCTGTTTTTT. It codes for CASSFNRWGNTGELFF.

There are a few counts of this clonotype. The V and J genes are TRBV18 and TRBJ1-3; D not resolved. CDR1 and CDR2 from the germline V gene are KGHSH and LQKENI. The CDR3 sequence is 16 residues long. V lost 2 bases and J lost 0, with 11 bases in between. CDR3 nucleotides: TGTGCCAGCTCACCAGGGCAGGTACTCTCTGGAAACACCATATATTTT. Amino acids: CASSPGQVLSGNTIYF. Full variable domain (missing parts from reference TRBV18 and TRBJ1-3): NAGVMQNPRHLVRRRGQEARLRCSPMKGHSHVYWYRQLPEEGLKFMVYLQKENIIDESGMPKERFSAEFPKEGPSILRIQQVVRGDSAAYFCASSPGQVLSGNTIYFGEGSWLTVV.

The table lists this clonotype with many counts. The chain uses TRBV18 and TRBJ1-4, with D possibly TRBD1 on 5 matching bases. This CDR3 is 17 amino acids long. Germline values: CDR1 KGHSH, CDR2 LQKENI. The V and J ends lost 0 bases and 2 bases respectively, with 13 bases between them. CDR3 nucleotide sequence: TGTGCCAGCTCACCACCGATGGCCGGGGGGACTAATGAAAAACTGTTTTTT. Translation: CASSPPMAGGTNEKLFF.

In this sample, this clonotype turned up many times. The rearrangement uses TRBV28 and TRBJ2-5; D gene uncertain. Trimming pared 1 base from V and 3 bases from J, leaving 3 bases between. Germline CDR1 reads MDHEN; CDR2 reads SYDVKM. The CDR3 is made up of 12 amino acids. The CDR3 DNA reads TGTGCCAGCAGTTTATTGAAAGAGACCCAGTACTTC. It translates to CASSLLKETQYF.

At least ten counts were recorded for this clonotype. V is TRBV6-2 or TRBV6-3 and J is TRBJ2-1; D uncertain. The CDR3 totals 12 residues. Trimming took 5 bases from V and 3 from J, leaving 5 bases between them. Germline loops: CDR1 MNHEY, CDR2 SVGEGT. The CDR3: CASSKGYNEQFF. CDR3 sequence (DNA): TGTGCCAGCAGTAAGGGCTACAATGAGCAGTTCTTC.

This clonotype was observed many times. The chain carries TRBV20-1 and TRBJ1-6; TRBD1 agrees at 9 bases. Per the germline V gene, CDR1 is DFQATT and CDR2 is SNEGSKA (reference sequence). The CDR3 has 14 residues. The V gene end was trimmed by 5 bases and the J gene end by 7 bases; junction bases not matched to a gene: 6. The CDR3 reads CSASLGTGNSPLHF. In nucleotides, the CDR3 is TGCAGTGCTTCCTTGGGGACAGGGAATTCACCCCTCCACTTT.

The chain couples TRBV3-1 to TRBJ2-5, with 7 bases identical to TRBD2. CDR1 is LGHDT and CDR2 is YNNKEL in the germline V gene (reference sequence). The V segment lost 1 base and the J segment 5 bases; nucleotides outside the gene matches: 4. The CDR3 totals 14 residues. CDR3 residues: CASSQVGSGETQYF. Here the CDR3 DNA reads TGTGCCAGCAGCCAAGTGGGTAGCGGGGAGACCCAGTACTTC.

The rearrangement uses TRBV5-4 and TRBJ2-7; unclear D gene. CDR1 is SGHNT and CDR2 is YYREEE in the germline V gene (reference sequence). The CDR3 has 13 amino acids. Trimming took 2 bases from V and 3 from J, leaving 9 bases between them. The CDR3 region is CASSFGPFYEQYF. The CDR3 DNA reads as TGTGCCAGCAGCTTCGGGCCGTTCTACGAGCAGTACTTC.

This clonotype was counted many times. This sequence joins TRBV29-1 and TRBJ1-1, with TRBD1 matching 7 bases. CDR1 is SQVTM, CDR2 ANQGSEA, per germline. J was trimmed by 1 base and V by 6 bases; bases with no gene match: 8. CDR3 length: 14 residues. DNA of the CDR3: TGCAGCGTGGACCGGGACAGCAAGAACACTGAAGCTTTCTTT. This codes for CSVDRDSKNTEAFF.

This chain joins TRBV4-3 and TRBJ2-1; 13 bases are a match to TRBD2. CDR3 length: 16 amino acids. Trimming took 4 bases from V and 8 from J; bases not matched to a gene: 8. CDR1 and CDR2 (germline): LGHNA, YSLEER. The CDR3 sequence: CASSRSGTSGTYEQFF. CDR3 sequence (DNA): TGCGCCAGCAGCCGATCCGGGACTAGCGGGACATATGAGCAGTTCTTC.

This clonotype was detected many times. The V and J genes are TRBV7-9 and TRBJ1-3; D gene unclear. This CDR3 contains 16 residues. The germline V gene has CDR1 SEHNR and CDR2 FQNEAQ (reference sequence). V lost 2 bases, J lost 0 bases, and 11 bases lay in between. This CDR3 is CASSLSAAFSGNTIYF. The CDR3 DNA is TGTGCCAGCAGCTTATCGGCTGCGTTCTCTGGAAACACCATATATTTT. Full variable domain (remainder filled in from reference TRBV7-9 and TRBJ1-3): DTGVSQNPRHKITKRGQNVTFRCDPISEHNRLYWYRQTLGQGPEFLTYFQNEAQLEKSRLLSDRFSAERPKGSFSTLEIQRTEQGDSAMYLCASSLSAAFSGNTIYFGEGSWLTVV.

The rearrangement links TRBV12-3 or TRBV12-4 to TRBJ1-1, with D hard to call. V lost 6 bases and J 3 bases, leaving 8 bases between the germline ends. The CDR3 spans 12 residues. CDR3 amino acids: CASSSTYTEAFF. For the CDR3, the DNA is TGTGCCAGCAGCTCTACGTACACTGAAGCTTTCTTT.

This clonotype was observed many times. The chain combines TRBV10-1 with TRBJ2-7; no firm D call. This CDR3 has 14 residues. In germline, CDR1 is WNHNN, CDR2 SYGVQD (reference sequence). V lost 0 bases and J 0 bases, leaving 6 bases between the germline ends. Written as DNA, the CDR3 is TGCGCCAGCAGTGAGTCCGGCAACTCCTACGAGCAGTACTTC. It is translated as CASSESGNSYEQYF.

This clonotype was observed a few times. The chain joins TRBV23-1 to TRBJ2-2, with 9 bases aligning to TRBD1. TRBV23-1 is classed as an ORF, of uncertain function. Trimming took 6 bases from V and 1 from J; bases not matched to a gene: 12. The CDR3 is 18 residues long. In DNA, the CDR3 is TGCGCCAGCAGCCCCCCTAAGAGACAGGGGGAGAACACCGGGGAGCTGTTTTTT. Protein sequence: CASSPPKRQGENTGELFF.

This clonotype was detected ten times or more. CDR3 sequence (DNA): TGTGCCAGCAGCCAAGAAGCGGGGGCCTACAATGAGCAGTTCTTC. It codes for CASSQEAGAYNEQFF. The genes are TRBV4-2 and TRBJ2-1; TRBD2 aligns across 8 bases. The trim removed 0 bases at V and 2 bases at J, leaving 0 bases unmatched. Per the germline V gene, CDR1 is LGHNA and CDR2 is YNFKEQ. This CDR3 is 15 amino acids long.